The present entry profiles one T cell receptor (beta chain) with its context. Its antigen is still unknown. Trimming removed 1 base at V and 6 bases at J, with 9 bases between. Germline V gene data show CDR1 as SGHTA and CDR2 as FQGNSA. The CDR3 has 13 amino acids. CD45RO-negative, CCR7-selected cells formed the naive CD8 fraction, which excluded terminally differentiated effector memory CD45RA+ cells. The sample belongs to a study of shared clonotypes between healthy human individuals. The assay was carried out at the deep level. For every subset, genomic DNA was evenly distributed across several immunoSEQ plates. Sequencing was performed with immunoSEQ multiplex PCR; in TCRdb, only in-frame clones are kept and a portion is missing. The table lists some 2 million clones, just under 95% of them singletons, with 1.2% in the top ten. Study-level results: Inspection by rarefaction showed sorted-subset sequencing to be incomplete despite large depth. Only blood samples were collected, and tissue repertoires likely differ.

The rearrangement joins TRBV7-2 to TRBJ1-1; D unresolved. The sample comprised naive CD8+ T cells sorted from blood. The clonotype originates from a man between 18 and 29 years old in good health. The CDR3 DNA is TGTGCCAGCAGCTTAGATCTCGGCCCTGAAGCTTTCTTT. Amino acid sequence: CASSLDLGPEAFF.